Included here is one T cell receptor beta chain sequence, with context. Its antigen is undetermined. PCR primers comprised 60 Vbeta and 13 Jbeta primers. Generated by immunoSEQ multiplex PCR, the TCRdb table keeps only in-frame clones and is missing some. The data contain around 100,000 clones, around 79% of them singletons. This entry is derived from a study of cytomegalovirus exposure and HLA in healthy donors. Study-level results: As was reported, the HLA-A and HLA-B alleles of most subjects were accurately predicted from TCR beta sequences. The analysis excluded some indistinguishable V segments, including TRBV6-2 and TRBV6-3.

The CDR3 loop spans 12 amino acids. V was shortened by 6 bases and J by 11 bases, with 19 bases between the two germline ends. Germline-derived CDR1 and CDR2 are SQVTM and ANQGSEA. The rearrangement joins TRBV29-1 to TRBJ1-1; D is unclear. This TCR derives from a woman aged 35 to 49 in good health and CMV-seropositive. Sequencing was carried out using PBMCs. The CDR3 sequence: CSVSAHEALAFF. The CDR3, as DNA: TGCAGCGTGAGTGCACATGAGGCATTGGCTTTCTTT.